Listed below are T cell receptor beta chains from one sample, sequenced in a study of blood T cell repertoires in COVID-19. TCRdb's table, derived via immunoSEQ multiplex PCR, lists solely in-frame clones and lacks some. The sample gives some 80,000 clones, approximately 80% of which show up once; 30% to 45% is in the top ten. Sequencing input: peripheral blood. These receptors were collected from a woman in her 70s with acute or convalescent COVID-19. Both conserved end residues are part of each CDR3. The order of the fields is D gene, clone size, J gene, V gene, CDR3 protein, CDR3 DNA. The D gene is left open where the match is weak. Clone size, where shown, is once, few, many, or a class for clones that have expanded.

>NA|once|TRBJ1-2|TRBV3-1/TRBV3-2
CASSQDPGMGYGYTF
TGTGCCAGCAGCCAAGATCCGGGGATGGGCTATGGCTACACCTTC
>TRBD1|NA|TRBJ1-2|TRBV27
CASSARQGALFGYTF
TGTGCCAGCAGTGCCCGACAGGGGGCCCTTTTCGGCTACACCTTC
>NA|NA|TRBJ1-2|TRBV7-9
CASSLVSYGYTF
TGTGCCAGCAGCTTAGTCAGCTATGGCTACACCTTC
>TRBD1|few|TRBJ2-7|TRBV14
CASSPRGQGPYEQYF
TGTGCCAGCAGCCCAAGGGGACAGGGACCCTACGAGCAGTACTTC
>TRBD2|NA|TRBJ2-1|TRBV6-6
CASSPHDRWLAGNEQFF
TGTGCCAGCAGTCCTCACGATCGGTGGCTAGCGGGTAATGAGCAGTTCTTC
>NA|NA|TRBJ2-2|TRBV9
CASSVGGSDTGELFF
TGTGCCAGCAGCGTAGGTGGGAGTGACACCGGGGAGCTGTTTTTT
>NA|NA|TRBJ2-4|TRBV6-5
CASSYPLRAKNIQYF
TGTGCCAGCAGTTACCCCCTGCGGGCCAAAAACATTCAGTACTTC
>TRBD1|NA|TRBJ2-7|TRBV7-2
CASSLTGSNEQYF
TGTGCCAGCAGCCTGACAGGGTCGAACGAGCAGTACTTC
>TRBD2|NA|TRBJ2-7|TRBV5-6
CASSLFQGGYSYEQYF
TGTGCCAGCAGCTTGTTTCAGGGAGGGTACTCCTACGAGCAGTACTTC
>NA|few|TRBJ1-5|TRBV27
CASRNLGGDQPQHF
TGTGCCAGCCGCAACCTAGGGGGGGACCAGCCCCAGCATTTT
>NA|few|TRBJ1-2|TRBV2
CASSGQTNYGYTF
TGTGCCAGCAGTGGACAGACGAACTATGGCTACACCTTC
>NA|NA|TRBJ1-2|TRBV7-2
CASSYPGTIYGYTF
TGTGCCAGCAGCTACCCCGGGACAATCTATGGCTACACCTTC
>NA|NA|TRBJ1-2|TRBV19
CASSISTGSTNYGYTF
TGTGCCAGTAGTATAAGTACAGGGTCGACTAACTATGGCTACACCTTC
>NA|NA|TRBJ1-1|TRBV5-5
CASSFQASTEAFF
TGTGCCAGCAGCTTTCAGGCTTCCACTGAAGCTTTCTTT
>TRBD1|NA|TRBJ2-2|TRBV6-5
CASTTGANTGELFF
TGTGCCAGCACGACAGGGGCGAACACCGGGGAGCTGTTTTTT
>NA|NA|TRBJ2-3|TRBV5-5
CASSLVGLGSTDTQYF
TGTGCCAGCAGCTTGGTAGGTCTAGGTTCGACAGATACGCAGTATTTT
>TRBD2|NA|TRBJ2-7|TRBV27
CASSVREGKYEQYF
TGTGCCAGCAGTGTACGGGAGGGGAAGTACGAGCAGTACTTC
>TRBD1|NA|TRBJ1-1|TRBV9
CASSLRGTGGSEAFF
TGTGCCAGCAGTCTCAGGGGGACAGGGGGCTCTGAAGCTTTCTTT
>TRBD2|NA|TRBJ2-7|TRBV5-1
CASSLEAGGTYEQYF
TGCGCCAGCAGCTTGGAAGCGGGAGGGACCTACGAGCAGTACTTC
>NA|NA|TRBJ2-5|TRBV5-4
CASSLPGTKETQYF
TGTGCCAGCAGCTTGCCGGGTACCAAAGAGACCCAGTACTTC
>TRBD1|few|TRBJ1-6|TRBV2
CASRPDRAVSYNSPLHF
TGTGCCAGCAGACCTGACAGGGCCGTCTCCTATAATTCACCCCTCCACTTT
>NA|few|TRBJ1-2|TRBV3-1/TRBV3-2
CASSQEEFGGYTF
TGTGCCAGCAGCCAAGAGGAGTTCGGCGGCTACACCTTC
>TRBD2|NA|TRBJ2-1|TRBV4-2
CASSQELGLAGSEQFF
TGTGCCAGCAGCCAAGAATTAGGCCTAGCGGGAAGTGAGCAGTTCTTC
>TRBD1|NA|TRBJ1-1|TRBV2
CASRQPDRGNTEAFF
TGTGCCAGCAGACAACCTGACAGGGGGAACACTGAAGCTTTCTTT
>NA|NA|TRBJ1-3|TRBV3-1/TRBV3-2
CASSRGESLDTIYF
TGTGCCAGCAGCCGCGGGGAGTCCCTTGACACCATATATTTT
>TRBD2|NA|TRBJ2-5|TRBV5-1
CASSPRTSRGETQYF
TGCGCCAGCAGCCCGCGGACTAGCCGGGGCGAGACCCAGTACTTC
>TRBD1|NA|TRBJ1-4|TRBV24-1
CATSEGGQGTMEKLFF
TGTGCCACCAGTGAGGGTGGACAGGGAACGATGGAAAAACTGTTTTTT
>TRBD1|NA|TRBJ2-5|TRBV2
CASRPGTAMIETQYF
TGTGCCAGCAGGCCCGGGACAGCAATGATCGAGACCCAGTACTTC
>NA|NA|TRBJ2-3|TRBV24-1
CATSDQGVADTQYF
TGTGCCACCAGCGACCAGGGTGTCGCAGATACGCAGTATTTT
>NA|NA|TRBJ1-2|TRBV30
CAWNRSPTNYGYTF
TGTGCCTGGAATCGGTCACCGACAAACTATGGCTACACCTTC
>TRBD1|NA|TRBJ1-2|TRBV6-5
CASREGQTNYGYTF
TGTGCCAGCAGGGAGGGACAGACTAACTATGGCTACACCTTC
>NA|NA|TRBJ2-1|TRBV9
CASSKGAGVSYNEQFF
TGTGCCAGCAGCAAAGGGGCAGGGGTGTCCTACAATGAGCAGTTCTTC
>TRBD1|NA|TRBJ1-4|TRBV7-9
CASSLIGTGGNEKLFF
TGTGCCAGCAGCTTAATCGGGACAGGGGGTAATGAAAAACTGTTTTTT
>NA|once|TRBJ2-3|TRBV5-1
CASSLDTALADTQYF
TGCGCCAGCAGCTTGGATACAGCCCTCGCAGATACGCAGTATTTT
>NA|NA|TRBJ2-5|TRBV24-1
CATSVVGEETQYF
TGTGCCACCAGTGTTGTCGGAGAAGAGACCCAGTACTTC
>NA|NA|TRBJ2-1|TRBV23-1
CASGASDSDNEQFF
TGCGCCAGCGGGGCTTCAGATTCAGACAATGAGCAGTTCTTC